This T cell receptor beta chain was sequenced during a study of regulatory T cells in long-lasting Graves disease (dated by TCRdb to the early 2020s). Regarding the study in general: Persistent Graves' disease was defined as persistently positive TSH receptor autoantibodies together with antithyroid drug treatment for over 5 years. Patients with persistent Graves' disease were compared with patients with newly diagnosed Graves' disease using TCR sequencing and RNA sequencing of peripheral blood. The study took place in China and was registered as a clinical trial. A total of around 35 samples underwent TCR sequencing: some 13 from persistent and some 20 from newly diagnosed Graves' disease patients. In the clinical cohort, patients with persistent Graves' disease had used antithyroid drugs for an average of around ten years. Results and caveats for the whole study, not just this receptor: The study examined only peripheral blood because the primary lesion, thyroid tissue, could not be accessed. As a limitation, the authors acknowledged that the small sample size may reduce accuracy. Persistent disease showed preferential use of TRBV28, TRBJ1-2 and TRBJ2-5, whereas newly diagnosed disease favored TRBV20-1 and TRBJ2-1. Persistent Graves' disease patients showed lower TCR Shannon entropy and fewer highly expanded clones than newly diagnosed patients, suggesting clonal expansion. A larger number of public clonotypes was shared among persistent patients (over 2,500) than among newly diagnosed patients (around 880). Only the TCR beta chain was sequenced and analyzed.

Receptors were amplified or captured by multiplex PCR. TCRdb lists the instrument as Illumina HiSeq 4000. CDR3 regions were amplified by Arm-PCR with iRepertoire HTBI primers to construct TCR beta libraries. Before sequencing, the PCR products went through gel purification. The original methods were these. Gene usage analysis of CDR3 amino acid clonotypes relied on the roughly 64 TRBV and 14 TRBJ segments identified across samples. Filtered high-quality paired reads were merged into contigs using COPE and FqMerger. BLAST was used to align contigs to the IMGT TRBV, TRBD and TRBJ reference genes, and CDR3 was defined following IMGT. Any clonotype with a frequency above 0.1% was counted as a highly expanded clone. Shannon entropy served as the measure of repertoire diversity, while the Gini coefficient captured V-J evenness. Public clonotypes were defined as clonotypes shared by more than one individual. In-frame beta chains were kept once TCRdb had trimmed the public reads at Q25 with fastp and called clones with MiXCR. When rows share a CDR3 protein, they turn into one entry using the most common DNA and genes. The V and J calls were not made by the authors but by TCRdb's processing. This sample gives roughly 500,000 distinct CDR3 sequences in total; around 20% of them show up just once. The ten largest clones represent 7.8% of the sample.

As encoded in the germline V gene, CDR1 is SGHRS while CDR2 is YFSETQ. Reading from cysteine to phenylalanine, the CDR3 counts 14 amino acids. CDR3 DNA only is kept here, 42 bases in frame from base 1. Relative to germline, V is missing 4 bases and J is missing 13 bases, with 11 bases of the junction outside any gene match. What the time point label conveys for this sample: persistent/refractory GD, antithyroid drugs over 5 years with positive TRAb. RNA was extracted from PBMCs in TRIzol for both TCR sequencing and RNA sequencing. The diagnosis of Graves' disease followed American Thyroid Association guidelines. The patients came from an endocrinology department in Xi'an, China. From each patient, 7.5 to 10 milliliters of peripheral blood was collected into an EDTA anticoagulant tube. Ficoll Paque Plus density gradient separation was used to isolate PBMCs, and no additional T cell sorting was done. An Agilent 2100 Bioanalyzer and agarose gel were used to assess RNA quality, and a NanoDrop 2000 was used to measure RNA concentration.

This clonotype was seen at least ten times. This clone's antigen is unknown. No base quality information exists; no much larger clone differs at one position. The material was peripheral blood mononuclear cells (PBMCs), obtained when the disease was refractory, from a patient treated with antithyroid drugs. The chain is encoded by TRBV5-1 joined to TRBJ1-6; 7 bases in the junction line up with TRBD1. This TCR was sampled from a female donor with Graves disease. The CDR3 loop reads CASSLGQNQGPLHF. The sequenced DNA: TGCGCCAGCAGCCTGGGACAGAACCAGGGGCCCCTCCACTTT.